Below, one T cell receptor beta chain is given with its context. This sample was included in a study of blood T cell repertoires in COVID-19. Study as a whole: Spain, Italy and the United States supplied samples that represented acute and convalescent COVID-19. PBMCs, B-cell-depleted T cells, or T cells provided the cDNA or gDNA that made up the material.

Per the germline V gene, CDR1 is GTSNPN and CDR2 is SVGIG (reference sequence). This CDR3 has 16 amino acids. Trimming cost V 5 bases and J 5 bases; bases outside gene matches: 9. Authors' processing steps: Scientists estimated how many nucleated cells there were by amplifying reference gene primers. Produced via immunoSEQ multiplex PCR; TCRdb's table is partial and in-frame only. Clone size and V and J calls were adopted from that table, with D and trimming inferred from the DNA. The top ten clones hold around 6% of a sample with under 110,000 clones, almost 95% of them seen once. The sequenced material came from peripheral blood. The source is a man aged 50 to 60 with active COVID-19. This chain connects TRBV30 to TRBJ2-1; 13 positions match TRBD2. The CDR3 nucleotides read TGTGCCTGGGAGGTTACCGGGACTAGCGGGAACAATGAGCAGTTCTTC. Translated: CAWEVTGTSGNNEQFF.